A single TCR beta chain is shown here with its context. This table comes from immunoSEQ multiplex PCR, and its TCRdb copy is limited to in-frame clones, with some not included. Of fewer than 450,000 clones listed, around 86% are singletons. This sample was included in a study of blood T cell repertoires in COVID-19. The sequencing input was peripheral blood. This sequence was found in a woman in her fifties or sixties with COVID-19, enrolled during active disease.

CDR3 nucleotide sequence: TGCGCCAGCAGCCTAACTAGCGGGGACGTTGAGCAGTTCTTC. It translates to CASSLTSGDVEQFF. J is TRBJ2-1 and V is TRBV5-1, with TRBD2 matching 10 bases. The CDR3 length is 14 residues. From germline, CDR1 is SGHRS and CDR2 YFSETQ. V lost 4 bases and J lost 9; bases outside the gene matches: 7.